These 27 T cell receptor beta chains were sequenced from one sample in a study of neurological immune-mediated disorders. TCRdb reanalysed the 5' RACE reads using MiXCR and keeps one entry per CDR3 protein. The sample lists around 61,000 distinct CDR3 sequences, roughly 4.9% occurring once. The specimen was PBMCs. All receptors come from a human donor with multiple sclerosis. The donor label of this sample is uncertain.

This clonotype was observed many times. The chain employs TRBV12-3 or TRBV12-4 and TRBJ2-1, with D possibly TRBD2 on 6 matching bases. The CDR3 has 15 amino acids. Trimming removed 1 base at V and 3 bases at J, with 10 bases between. In DNA form, the CDR3 reads TGTGCCAGCAGTTTAGTGCTAGCGCACTACAATGAGCAGTTCTTC. Protein: CASSLVLAHYNEQFF.

This clonotype was counted ten times or more. The chain has TRBV14 and TRBJ1-2, with D unresolved. V was trimmed by 0 bases and J by 7 bases, leaving 3 bases between them. The CDR3 has 11 amino acids. Germline V gene sequence: CDR1 SGHDN, CDR2 FVKESK. The CDR3 reads CASSQDGGYTF. In DNA form, the CDR3 reads TGTGCCAGCAGCCAAGATGGTGGCTACACCTTC.

This clonotype has ten or more counts. The rearrangement links TRBV29-1 to TRBJ1-2; TRBD1 is a possible D gene (5 bases). Germline V gene sequence: CDR1 SQVTM, CDR2 ANQGSEA. This CDR3 comprises 14 residues. Trimming cost V 0 bases and J 0 bases, with 8 bases left between them. CDR3 nucleotide sequence: TGCAGCGTTGAAGAAGGGGAGCCTAACTATGGCTACACCTTC. It codes for CSVEEGEPNYGYTF.

This clonotype was counted many times. This chain joins TRBV5-1 and TRBJ2-1, with 8 bases that match TRBD2. Germline trimming cut 3 bases from V and 8 bases from J; bases unmatched to any gene: 7. The CDR3 contains 14 residues. Germline lookup yields CDR1 SGHRS and CDR2 YFSETQ. This CDR3 is CASSWIGGGHEQFF. The CDR3 DNA reads as TGCGCCAGCAGCTGGATCGGGGGGGGGCATGAGCAGTTCTTC.

This clonotype was counted at least ten times. The V call is TRBV9, the J call TRBJ2-7, with D possibly being TRBD1 (7 bases). CDR1 is SGDLS, CDR2 YYNGEE, per germline. The CDR3 consists of 14 residues. V lost 2 bases to trimming and J lost 3 bases, with 12 bases between them. The CDR3, as DNA: TGTGCCAGCAGCGTGGGGCAGGGGGGCTACGAGCAGTACTTC. Encoded protein: CASSVGQGGYEQYF.

This clonotype occurred many times. The chain joins TRBV4-1 to TRBJ2-2; D gene uncertain. Germline V gives CDR1 MGHRA, CDR2 YSYEKL. CDR3 length equals 18 residues. V lost 2 bases to trimming and J lost 0 bases, with 16 bases between them. CDR3 protein: CASSQPLIGRTNTGELFF. The CDR3 DNA is TGCGCCAGCAGCCAACCGTTGATAGGACGGACGAACACCGGGGAGCTGTTTTTT.

In its sample, this clonotype was seen many times. The V call is TRBV12-5, the J call TRBJ1-5; possibly TRBD1 for D (5 bases). The CDR3 has 17 residues. CDR1 and CDR2 (germline): LGHNT, FRNRAP. Deletions cut 3 bases from V and 0 bases from J, with 15 bases between. The CDR3 region is CASGFSMTVNSNQPQHF. CDR3 nucleotide sequence: TGTGCTAGTGGTTTTAGTATGACAGTCAATAGCAATCAGCCCCAGCATTTT.

The sample holds many counts of this clonotype. V is TRBV5-1 and J is TRBJ2-5; 10 bases are shared with TRBD2. CDR1 and CDR2 from the germline V gene are SGHRS and YFSETQ. V gave up 0 bases and J gave up 6 bases; unmatched junction bases: 8. The CDR3 spans 16 residues. The chain's CDR3 is CASSLGPGLAEKTQYF. As DNA, the CDR3 is TGCGCCAGCAGCTTGGGGCCTGGACTAGCGGAAAAGACCCAGTACTTC.

At least ten counts were recorded for this clonotype. The chain combines TRBV11-2 with TRBJ2-3; D uncertain. Germline CDR1 reads SGHAT; CDR2 reads FQNNGV. The CDR3 sequence is 13 residues long. V lost 1 base, J lost 14 bases, and 16 bases lay in between. CDR3 in DNA: TGTGCCAGCAGCTTAGTGGCGAGCCGTCAGCCGTATTTT. Its protein is CASSLVASRQPYF. Combining the CDR3 with reference TRBV11-2 and TRBJ2-3 gives the whole variable domain EAGVAQSPRYKIIEKRQSVAFWCNPISGHATLYWYQQILGQGPKLLIQFQNNGVVDDSQLPKDRFSAERLKGVDSTLKIQPAKLEDSAVYLCASSLVASRQPYFGPGTRLTVL.

V and J are TRBV18 and TRBJ2-7; 7 bases fit TRBD1. Germline CDR1 is KGHSH and CDR2 is LQKENI. Trimming removed 4 bases from V and 5 bases from J; junction bases left unmatched: 11. The CDR3 extends over 15 amino acids. The CDR3 nucleotides are TGTGCCAGCTCACTGTCAAGAGGGGGCATGAACGAGCAGTACTTC. It is translated as CASSLSRGGMNEQYF.

The table lists this clonotype with many counts. The chain uses TRBV12-3 or TRBV12-4 and TRBJ2-7, with D possibly matching TRBD1 (6 bases). Trimming took 6 bases from V and 6 from J, leaving 15 bases between them. This CDR3 region has 13 residues. The CDR3 loop reads CASRLNTGREQYF. CDR3 bases: TGTGCCAGCAGACTTAATACAGGGCGCGAGCAGTACTTC.

This clonotype was seen ten or more times. V is TRBV7-9 and J is TRBJ1-1, with D possibly TRBD1 on 6 matching bases. The CDR3 runs to 14 residues. The V end was cut by 1 base, the J end by 6 bases, with 12 bases between. Germline V gene lookup returns CDR1 SEHNR and CDR2 FQNEAQ (reference sequence). Written as DNA, the CDR3 is TGTGCCAGCAGCTTAGGAGGGGGGGTGCCTGAAGCTTTCTTT. Its protein is CASSLGGGVPEAFF.

This clonotype was detected ten times or more. V usage is TRBV5-1 and J usage is TRBJ2-3; D call uncertain. Germline CDR1 is SGHRS and CDR2 is YFSETQ. CDR3 length equals 16 residues. Deletions cut 3 bases from V and 1 base from J, with 15 bases between. The CDR3 coding sequence is TGCGCCAGCAGCTCCTCTGTGTCCTTAGGCACAGATACGCAGTATTTT. This gives the protein CASSSSVSLGTDTQYF. Combining the CDR3 with reference TRBV5-1 and TRBJ2-3 gives the whole variable domain KAGVTQTPRYLIKTRGQQVTLSCSPISGHRSVSWYQQTPGQGLQFLFEYFSETQRNKGNFPGRFSGRQFSNSRSEMNVSTLELGDSALYLCASSSSVSLGTDTQYFGPGTRLTVL.

This clonotype was counted a few times. V and J are TRBV14 and TRBJ2-3, with 9 nucleotides matching TRBD2. The V and J ends lost 1 base and 10 bases, in that order; junction bases with no gene match: 3. The CDR3 runs 13 residues. The V gene's germline CDR1 is SGHDN and CDR2 FVKESK. The CDR3 region has the DNA TGTGCCAGCAGCCAAGGACTAGCGGTTGCGCAGTATTTT. This encodes CASSQGLAVAQYF.

This clonotype was detected many times. The V call is TRBV6-6, the J call TRBJ1-1; D gene unclear. CDR3 length: 14 amino acids. Germline assignment: CDR1 MNHNY and CDR2 SVGAGI (reference sequence). V was clipped by 6 bases and J by 6 bases, with 17 bases between them. The CDR3 nucleotides are TGTGCCAGCAGGCCCGCCGGGCTCGCGGCTGAAGCTTTCTTT. Its translation: CASRPAGLAAEAFF.

The table lists this clonotype with many counts. The rearrangement uses TRBV9 and TRBJ2-2, with 9 bases identical to TRBD1. The J segment lost 2 bases and the V segment lost 3 bases, leaving 2 bases of the junction unmatched. Germline-derived CDR1 and CDR2 are SGDLS and YYNGEE. The CDR3 runs 15 residues. For the CDR3, the DNA is TGTGCCAGCAGCGGGGGACAGGGAAACACCGGGGAGCTGTTTTTT. This sequence encodes CASSGGQGNTGELFF.

In its sample, this clonotype was seen many times. The rearrangement links TRBV10-3 to TRBJ2-1; TRBD1 agrees at 7 bases. V lost 6 bases, J lost 1 base, and 3 bases stayed unmatched. In germline, CDR1 is ENHRY, CDR2 SYGVKD. The CDR3 covers 14 residues. CDR3 nucleotide sequence: TGTGCCATCAGAGGGACAGCGTCCTACAATGAGCAGTTCTTC. Translated: CAIRGTASYNEQFF.

This clonotype has just a few counts. The chain has TRBV6-5 and TRBJ1-2; TRBD1 might be the D (5 bases). CDR3 length equals 13 residues. Germline V lookup: CDR1 MNHEY, CDR2 SVGAGI. With 7 bases removed from V and 4 bases from J, the gap between germline ends came to 13 bases. The CDR3 DNA reads as TGTGCCAGCACCCCAGACAGATTCTATGGCTACACCTTC. As protein: CASTPDRFYGYTF.

This clonotype was counted many times. The genes are TRBV20-1 and TRBJ2-7; TRBD1 agrees at 7 bases. From germline, CDR1 is DFQATT and CDR2 SNEGSKA (reference sequence). The CDR3 contains 13 residues. V lost 5 bases, J lost 6 bases, and 10 bases stayed unmatched. CDR3 in amino acids: CSAARTGVGEQYF. Written as DNA, the CDR3 is TGCAGTGCTGCGCGTACAGGGGTCGGCGAGCAGTACTTC.

This clonotype was seen many times. The rearrangement joins TRBV18 to TRBJ1-2; D unclear. CDR1 and CDR2 (germline): KGHSH, LQKENI. V lost 4 bases, J lost 2 bases, and 20 bases lay in between. The CDR3 runs 17 residues. CDR3 sequence: CASSRDGPRITNYGYTF. CDR3 DNA sequence: TGTGCCAGCTCACGAGATGGGCCGAGAATAACCAACTATGGCTACACCTTC.

This clonotype was seen many times. This chain links TRBV6-6 with TRBJ2-7; no definite D call. The germline CDR1 and CDR2 sequences are MNHNY and SVGAGI (reference sequence). Trimming pared 4 bases from V and 2 bases from J, leaving 12 bases between. The CDR3 is 14 amino acids. The CDR3 DNA reads TGTGCCAGCAGTTCACCAACTCGTACCTACGAGCAGTACTTC. Translated: CASSSPTRTYEQYF.

This clonotype showed up many times. The chain links TRBV20-1 to TRBJ2-3; unclear D gene. This CDR3 has 13 amino acids. The germline gives CDR1 DFQATT, CDR2 SNEGSKA (reference sequence). V lost 2 bases and J 0 bases, leaving 6 bases between the germline ends. The CDR3 DNA follows: TGCAGTGCTAGACTAACTAGCACAGATACGCAGTATTTT. It is translated as CSARLTSTDTQYF.

This clonotype was counted at least ten times. V is TRBV7-3 and J is TRBJ2-5; possible D gene TRBD1, 6 bases. The ends were cut back, 6 bases at V and 2 bases at J, with 13 bases in the middle. This CDR3 has 14 residues. The germline gives CDR1 SGHTA, CDR2 FQGTGA. The CDR3 coding sequence is TGTGCCAGCAGTCCTACAGGGATGCAAGAGACCCAGTACTTC. Residues: CASSPTGMQETQYF.

This clonotype was counted at least ten times. One end of the junction does not line up with germline, which may come from a read error. The chain recombines TRBV20-1 with TRBJ1-5; D unresolved. This CDR3 comprises 15 residues. Germline CDR1 DFQATT, CDR2 SNEGSKA (reference sequence). CDR3 sequence (DNA): TGCAGTGCTCGAGAGGGTATGAAGAGCAATCAGCCCCAGCATTTT. This codes for CSAREGMKSNQPQHF.

The V call is TRBV20-1, the J call TRBJ2-3, with 16 bases lining up with TRBD2. This CDR3 has 16 residues. CDR1 and CDR2 (germline): DFQATT, SNEGSKA (reference sequence). The J segment lost 5 bases and the V segment lost 4 bases, leaving 6 bases of the junction unmatched. The CDR3 here is CSANPGLAGGRDTQYF. CDR3 coding DNA: TGCAGTGCTAACCCGGGACTAGCGGGGGGGAGAGATACGCAGTATTTT.

In its sample, this clonotype was seen many times. The gene calls are TRBV11-3 and TRBJ2-2; unclear D gene. CDR1 SGHNT and CDR2 YENEEA come from the germline V gene. V was pared by 5 bases and J by 6 bases, with 7 bases between. The CDR3 covers 12 residues. CDR3 amino acids: CASSPPAGELFF. The DNA of the CDR3 is TGTGCCAGCAGCCCCCCCGCCGGGGAGCTGTTTTTT.

This clonotype was seen repeatedly, ten times or more. The rearrangement joins TRBV2 to TRBJ2-3; the D is unclear. V was cut by 4 bases and J by 0 bases, with 8 bases left in between. This CDR3 spans 14 amino acids. Germline V lookup: CDR1 SNHLY, CDR2 FYNNEI. In nucleotides, the CDR3 is TGTGCCAGCAGTGTTGCCTCTAGCACAGATACGCAGTATTTT. Its translation: CASSVASSTDTQYF.